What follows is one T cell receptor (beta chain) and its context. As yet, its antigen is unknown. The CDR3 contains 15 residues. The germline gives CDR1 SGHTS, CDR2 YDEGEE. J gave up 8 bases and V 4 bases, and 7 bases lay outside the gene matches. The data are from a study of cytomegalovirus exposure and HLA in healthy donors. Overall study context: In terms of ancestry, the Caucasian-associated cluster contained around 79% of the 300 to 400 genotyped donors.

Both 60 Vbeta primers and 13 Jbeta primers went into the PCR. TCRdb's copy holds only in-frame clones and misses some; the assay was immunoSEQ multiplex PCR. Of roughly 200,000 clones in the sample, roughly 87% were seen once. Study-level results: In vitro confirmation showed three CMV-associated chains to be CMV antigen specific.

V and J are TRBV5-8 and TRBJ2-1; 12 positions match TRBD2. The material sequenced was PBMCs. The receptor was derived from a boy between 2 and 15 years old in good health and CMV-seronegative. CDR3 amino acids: CASSPGLAGHDEQFF. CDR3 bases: TGTGCCAGCAGCCCCGGACTAGCGGGGCACGATGAGCAGTTCTTC.